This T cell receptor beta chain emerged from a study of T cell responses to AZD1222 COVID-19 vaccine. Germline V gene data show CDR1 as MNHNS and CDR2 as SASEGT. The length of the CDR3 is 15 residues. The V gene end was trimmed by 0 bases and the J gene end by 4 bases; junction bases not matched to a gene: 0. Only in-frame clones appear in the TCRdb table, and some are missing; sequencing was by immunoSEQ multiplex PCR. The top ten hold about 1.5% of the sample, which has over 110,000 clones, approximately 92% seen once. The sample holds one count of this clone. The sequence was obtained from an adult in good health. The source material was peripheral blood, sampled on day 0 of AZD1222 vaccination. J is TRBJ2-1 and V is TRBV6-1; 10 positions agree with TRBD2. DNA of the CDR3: TGTGCCAGCAGTGAAGCAGCGGGAGGGTACAATGAGCAGTTCTTC. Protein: CASSEAAGGYNEQFF.